This T cell receptor (beta chain) was captured by sequencing in a study of shared clonotypes between healthy human individuals. The CDR3 is made up of 13 amino acids. The V gene's germline CDR1 is SGHTA and CDR2 FQGNSA. V gave up 5 bases and J gave up 2 bases, with 6 bases separating them. Those who donated, Caucasian adults without exception, all lived in Nashville, Tennessee. Profiling relied on immunoSEQ multiplex PCR, and the TCRdb table lists in-frame clones only, not all of them. The sample holds around 1.1 million clones; 75% to 80% are singletons and the top ten take under 0.8%. The source of this sequence is a man aged 18 to 29 in good health. Some clones in this sample may be carry-over from other donors' samples. Source material: memory CD4+ T cells from PBMCs. Subset reported: CD45RA-negative fraction. The chain links TRBV7-2 to TRBJ2-2; D remains ambiguous. DNA of the CDR3: TGTGCCAGCAGCCAACAAAACACCGGGGAGCTGTTTTTT. The encoded protein is CASSQQNTGELFF.